The 29 T cell receptor beta chains reported below all come from one sample, sequenced in a study of blood T cell repertoires in COVID-19. Data came from immunoSEQ multiplex PCR; TCRdb stores just in-frame clones and leaves some out. This repertoire shows about 50,000 clones, over 80% found once; its top ten account for approximately 15%. Sequencing was performed on peripheral blood. The receptor set was obtained from a man in his forties with acute or convalescent COVID-19.

The genes are TRBV18 and TRBJ1-1; D might be TRBD1 (5 bases). Germline values: CDR1 KGHSH, CDR2 LQKENI. There are 13 residues in the CDR3. V was shortened by 7 bases and J by 0 bases, with 9 bases between the two germline ends. CDR3 sequence: CASLKDMNTEAFF. The DNA for the CDR3 is TGTGCCAGCTTAAAGGACATGAACACTGAAGCTTTCTTT.

This sequence joins TRBV12-3 or TRBV12-4 and TRBJ1-4; tentative D call: TRBD1 (6 bases). Trimming left V 6 bases short and J 4 bases short, with 9 bases between. The CDR3 sequence is 13 residues long. The CDR3 region has the DNA TGTGCCAGCAGACAGGGCGATAATGAAAAACTGTTTTTT. This codes for CASRQGDNEKLFF.

The chain joins TRBV10-2 to TRBJ2-2; TRBD1 matches 10 bases. V trimming: 10 bases; J trimming: 6 bases; junction bases outside the gene matches: 2. The V gene's germline CDR1 is WSHSY and CDR2 SAAADI. CDR3 length: 12 amino acids. Here the CDR3 reads CATGQGAGELFF. As DNA, the CDR3 is TGCGCCACCGGACAGGGGGCCGGGGAGCTGTTTTTT.

The chain couples TRBV6-5 to TRBJ2-7, with 7 positions matching TRBD1. The V gene's germline CDR1 is MNHEY and CDR2 SVGAGI. The CDR3 has 15 amino acids. J gave up 5 bases and V 5 bases, and 12 bases lay outside the gene matches. CDR3 in amino acids: CASSLPRQGGNEQYV. The DNA for the CDR3 is TGTGCCAGCAGTCTCCCTCGACAGGGTGGTAACGAGCAGTACGTC.

The J gene is TRBJ2-2, the V gene TRBV6-5, with a tentative D call TRBD1 (6 bases). With 6 bases removed from V and 6 bases from J, the gap between germline ends came to 17 bases. This CDR3 comprises 15 residues. Looked up from germline, CDR1 is MNHEY and CDR2 is SVGAGI. This CDR3 is CASRRDTAYPGELFF. CDR3 bases: TGTGCCAGCAGACGGGACACCGCGTATCCCGGGGAGCTGTTTTTT.

The J gene is TRBJ2-4, the V gene TRBV12-5; D uncertain. Deletions cut 4 bases from V and 7 bases from J, with 8 bases between. This CDR3 contains 12 residues. Germline V gene sequence: CDR1 LGHNT, CDR2 FRNRAP. The CDR3 DNA is TGTGCTAGTGGTTCCCTCTTCAACATTCAGTACTTC. It codes for CASGSLFNIQYF.

This sequence joins TRBV24-1 and TRBJ1-1; D possibly corresponds to TRBD1 (5 bases). Trimming took off 1 base at V and 3 bases at J, with 14 bases between the two ends. This CDR3 is built from 16 residues. Germline V gene data show CDR1 as KGHDR and CDR2 as SFDVKD. Written as DNA, the CDR3 is TGTGCCACCAGTGATTTTGGAGGGGTAGGGTACACTGAAGCTTTCTTT. Protein: CATSDFGGVGYTEAFF.

The chain joins TRBV2 to TRBJ1-2; 8 nucleotides align to TRBD1. Germline V gene data show CDR1 as SNHLY and CDR2 as FYNNEI. V lost 6 bases to trimming and J lost 14 bases; unmatched junction nucleotides: 11. CDR3 size: 12 residues. In DNA form, the CDR3 reads TGTGCCAGCAGCGTGACAGGGGTTGGCGAGACCTTC. This sequence encodes CASSVTGVGETF.

In this sample, this clone turned up a few times. V and J are TRBV7-2 and TRBJ2-5; the match to TRBD2 covers 8 bases. Germline CDR1 is SGHTA and CDR2 is FQGNSA. The V gene end was trimmed by 5 bases and the J gene end by 10 bases; junction bases not matched to a gene: 12. The CDR3 has 14 residues. In nucleotides, the CDR3 is TGTGCCAGCAGCCCGGGAGGGGGGAAGAGGGTCCAGTACTTC. Translating gives CASSPGGGKRVQYF.

The chain recombines TRBV6-5 with TRBJ2-5, with TRBD1 identical over 7 bases. Per germline, CDR1 MNHEY and CDR2 SVGAGI. V lost 6 bases to trimming and J lost 4 bases; unmatched junction nucleotides: 11. The CDR3 runs to 15 residues. In DNA form, the CDR3 reads TGTGCCAGCAGCGTTTGGGACAGCACTCTAGAGACCCAGTACTTC. Translating gives CASSVWDSTLETQYF.

The rearrangement joins TRBV11-2 to TRBJ1-2, with a tentative D call TRBD1 (6 bases). V lost 0 bases and J 4 bases, leaving 12 bases between the germline ends. The CDR3 totals 15 residues. Germline values: CDR1 SGHAT, CDR2 FQNNGV. CDR3 DNA sequence: TGTGCCAGCAGCTTAGATGCCGGGACACTCTATGGCTACACCTTC. Encoded protein: CASSLDAGTLYGYTF.

The chain is built from TRBV4-2 and TRBJ1-5; D may be TRBD1 (6 bases). The CDR3 contains 15 residues. Germline V lookup: CDR1 LGHNA, CDR2 YNFKEQ. The V and J ends lost 4 bases and 4 bases respectively, with 14 bases between them. The DNA of the CDR3 is TGTGCCAGCAGCCTATACTCAGGGGCAAATCAGCCCCAGCATTTT. This codes for CASSLYSGANQPQHF.

The rearrangement uses TRBV6-5 and TRBJ1-2; 9 nucleotides agree with TRBD1. The CDR3 loop spans 12 amino acids. Trimming removed 8 bases from V and 8 bases from J; junction bases left unmatched: 6. Germline values: CDR1 MNHEY, CDR2 SVGAGI. CDR3 DNA: TGTGCCAGCGGCGACAGGGGGGACGGCTACACCTTC. Its protein is CASGDRGDGYTF.

This clone is labeled medium-sized. The chain carries TRBV19 and TRBJ2-7; 8 bases align to TRBD2. Germline V CDR1 and CDR2: LNHDA, SQIVND (reference sequence). V was clipped by 4 bases and J by 2 bases; unmatched bases: 4. The CDR3 runs 14 residues. This chain's CDR3 is CASSRLAGTYEQYF. CDR3 nucleotide sequence: TGTGCCAGTAGTAGGCTAGCGGGTACCTACGAGCAGTACTTC.

This clone turned up a few times. The chain carries TRBV6-1 and TRBJ2-5; 11 bases are shared with TRBD2. There are 15 residues in the CDR3. J was trimmed by 5 bases and V by 1 base; bases with no gene match: 3. In germline, CDR1 is MNHNS, CDR2 SASEGT. The CDR3 protein is CASSEGTSGSETQYF. The CDR3 bases are TGTGCCAGCAGTGAAGGGACTAGCGGGTCCGAGACCCAGTACTTC.

The gene calls are TRBV7-9 and TRBJ1-2; D is unclear. This CDR3 contains 15 residues. CDR1 and CDR2 (germline): SEHNR, FQNEAQ (reference sequence). The V end was cut by 1 base, the J end by 7 bases, with 16 bases between. The CDR3 region has the DNA TGTGCCAGCAGCTTAGGATCAAATAGTAATGCTGGCTACACCTTC. It codes for CASSLGSNSNAGYTF.

This chain connects TRBV10-1 to TRBJ2-2; no firm D call. This CDR3 region has 8 residues. CDR1 is WNHNN and CDR2 is SYGVQD in the germline V gene (reference sequence). CDR3 sequence reads: CARGELFF. The CDR3 DNA reads as TGCGCTCGCGGGGAGCTGTTTTTT.

The chain combines TRBV29-1 with TRBJ2-4, with 10 nucleotides matching TRBD1. Germline V gene sequence: CDR1 SQVTM, CDR2 ANQGSEA. The CDR3 extends over 15 amino acids. V was pared by 6 bases and J by 1 base, with 6 bases of the junction left unmatched. The CDR3 loop reads CSVVGTGEAKNIQYF. The CDR3 region has the DNA TGCAGCGTCGTAGGGACAGGGGAGGCCAAAAACATTCAGTACTTC.

The chain couples TRBV7-2 to TRBJ1-5; TRBD1 is a possible D gene (5 bases). V lost 3 bases and J 3 bases, leaving 9 bases between the germline ends. Germline V CDR1 and CDR2: SGHTA, FQGNSA. The CDR3 spans 14 residues. CDR3: CASSLVGANQPQHF. As DNA, the CDR3 is TGTGCCAGCAGCTTGGTAGGGGCCAATCAGCCCCAGCATTTT. Filled out from reference TRBV7-2 and TRBJ1-5, the complete variable domain reads GAGVSQSPSNKVTEKGKDVELRCDPISGHTALYWYRQSLGQGLEFLIYFQGNSAPDKSGLPSDRFSAERTGGSVSTLTIQRTQQEDSAVYLCASSLVGANQPQHFGDGTRLSIL.

Regarding this clone: This sample includes further DNA sequences coding for the same CDR3. The chain recombines TRBV20-1 with TRBJ2-1; D gene ambiguous. V gave up 2 bases and J gave up 5 bases, with 4 bases separating them. CDR1 is DFQATT and CDR2 is SNEGSKA in the germline V gene (reference sequence). CDR3 size: 11 residues. The DNA for the CDR3 is TGCAGTGCTAGACGCGACAATGAGCAGTTCTTC. As protein: CSARRDNEQFF.

The CDR3 region has the DNA TGCGCCAGCAGCCCTACCGGGGGACAGGGGGACAATGAGCAGTTCTTC. The encoded protein is CASSPTGGQGDNEQFF. The V and J genes are TRBV5-1 and TRBJ2-1; TRBD1 agrees at 11 bases. V dropped 4 bases and J dropped 5; count of bases not matched to a gene: 8. This CDR3 spans 16 amino acids. Looked up from germline, CDR1 is SGHRS and CDR2 is YFSETQ.

This sequence joins TRBV5-1 and TRBJ1-3; 7 bases agree with TRBD1. This CDR3 is built from 13 residues. From germline, CDR1 is SGHRS and CDR2 YFSETQ. V was clipped by 4 bases and J by 8 bases; unmatched bases: 6. CDR3 bases: TGCGCCAGCAGCGCGGGACAGTGGGACACCATATATTTT. Its translation is CASSAGQWDTIYF.

V and J are TRBV19 and TRBJ1-5, with 9 bases that match TRBD1. The CDR3 spans 15 residues. Germline CDR1 reads LNHDA; CDR2 reads SQIVND (reference sequence). The V gene end was trimmed by 5 bases and the J gene end by 3 bases; junction bases not matched to a gene: 5. This CDR3 is CASSWTGAINQPQHF. CDR3 DNA: TGTGCCAGTAGTTGGACAGGGGCAATCAATCAGCCCCAGCATTTT. Looking up the rest from reference TRBV19 and TRBJ1-5 gives the full variable domain: DGGITQSPKYLFRKEGQNVTLSCEQNLNHDAMYWYRQDPGQGLRLIYYSQIVNDFQKGDIAEGYSVSREKKESFPLTVTSAQKNPTAFYLCASSWTGAINQPQHFGDGTRLSIL.

The chain has TRBV6-6 and TRBJ1-2; 9 bases map to TRBD1. The germline V gene has CDR1 MNHNY and CDR2 SVGAGI (reference sequence). V lost 5 bases, J lost 4 bases, and 17 bases stayed unmatched. The CDR3 sequence is 18 residues long. The CDR3 nucleotides are TGTGCCAGCAGTCGACAGGGGGGACCTAATCGGGGGTCCTATGGCTACACCTTC. Translation gives CASSRQGGPNRGSYGYTF.

The rearrangement uses TRBV24-1 and TRBJ1-2, with D unresolved. V dropped 5 bases and J dropped 5 bases, with 11 bases sitting between them. The CDR3 runs 13 residues. Germline CDR1 and CDR2: KGHDR and SFDVKD. CDR3 coding DNA: TGTGCCACCAGTGGGCCTTTATGGTATGGCTACACCTTC. Protein: CATSGPLWYGYTF.

This clone has a handful of counts. V is TRBV3-1 (or the pseudogene TRBV3-2) and J is TRBJ1-3; TRBD1 is a possible D gene (6 bases). Germline V lookup: CDR1 LGHDT, CDR2 YNNKEL (reference sequence). CDR3 size: 15 residues. Trimming removed 4 bases from V and 0 bases from J, with 10 bases in between. The CDR3 DNA is TGTGCCAGCAGCCCACAGGGTATCTCTGGAAACACCATATATTTT. It encodes CASSPQGISGNTIYF.

This sequence joins TRBV5-8 and TRBJ2-4, with D possibly TRBD2 on 6 matching bases. The CDR3 contains 11 residues. Germline lookup yields CDR1 SGHTS and CDR2 YDEGEE. V lost 10 bases, J lost 4 bases, and 9 bases lay in between. The CDR3 loop reads CAGGLKNIQYF. The DNA of the CDR3 is TGTGCCGGGGGACTGAAAAACATTCAGTACTTC.

A note on this clone: The identical CDR3 is also encoded by other nucleotide sequences in the sample. The rearrangement links TRBV6-5 to TRBJ1-2; 7 bases line up with TRBD1. After removal of 6 bases from V and 2 bases from J, the junction contained 3 bases not matched to a gene. CDR1 is MNHEY and CDR2 is SVGAGI in the germline V gene. The CDR3 contains 13 residues. CDR3: CASRLQGNYGYTF. The CDR3 DNA reads as TGTGCCAGCAGACTACAGGGGAACTATGGCTACACCTTC.

The chain recombines TRBV7-2 with TRBJ1-3; D unresolved. Germline V CDR1 and CDR2: SGHTA, FQGNSA. The CDR3 totals 15 residues. V shed 1 base and J shed 0 bases, with 7 bases lying between them. This CDR3 is CASSLERGSGNTIYF. In DNA form, the CDR3 reads TGTGCCAGCAGCTTAGAACGGGGCTCTGGAAACACCATATATTTT.